These 15 T cell receptor beta chains were all obtained from the same sample, sequenced in a study of blood T cell repertoires in COVID-19. TCRdb's copy holds only in-frame clones and misses some; the assay was immunoSEQ multiplex PCR. Of tens of thousands of clones listed, roughly 85% were seen once; the top ten hold about 20%. Material: peripheral blood. The receptors shown here come from a man between 70 and 80 years old in a cohort sampled during active COVID-19.

The rearrangement links TRBV5-6 to TRBJ1-6; possibly TRBD1 for D (6 bases). Trimming took 5 bases from V and 9 from J, leaving 15 bases between them. The CDR3 extends over 14 amino acids. From germline, CDR1 is SGHDT and CDR2 YYEEEE. For the CDR3, the DNA is TGTGCCAGCAGGGCCAGGGGATCGCGTTCACCCCTCCACTTT. Encoded protein: CASRARGSRSPLHF.

The chain links TRBV6-5 to TRBJ1-2, with D hard to call. The CDR3 covers 12 residues. The germline V and J ends were trimmed by 6 bases and 2 bases, with 7 bases remaining between them. From germline, CDR1 is MNHEY and CDR2 SVGAGI. CDR3: CASRERNYGYTF. The DNA of the CDR3 is TGTGCCAGCAGGGAGAGGAACTATGGCTACACCTTC.

V usage is TRBV18 and J usage is TRBJ1-2, with a possible D match to TRBD1 (5 bases). CDR3 size: 12 residues. Deletions cut 4 bases from V and 8 bases from J, with 11 bases between. CDR1 and CDR2 from the germline V gene are KGHSH and LQKENI. The CDR3 here is CASSRQGRGYTF. The CDR3 DNA follows: TGTGCCAGCTCACGTCAGGGTAGGGGCTACACCTTC.

J is TRBJ2-7 and V is TRBV6-5, with no clear D. The CDR3 runs to 13 residues. Germline assignment: CDR1 MNHEY and CDR2 SVGAGI. Trimming pared 7 bases from V and 2 bases from J, leaving 12 bases between. The CDR3 loop reads CASIRLNPYEQYF. DNA for the CDR3: TGTGCCAGCATACGACTGAACCCCTACGAGCAGTACTTC.

V is TRBV27 and J is TRBJ1-1; D perhaps matches TRBD1 (6 bases). CDR3 length equals 14 residues. CDR1 is MNHEY, CDR2 SMNVEV, per germline (reference sequence). Deletions cut 2 bases from V and 1 base from J, with 8 bases between. CDR3 loop: CASSLQGRNTEAFF. The CDR3 DNA reads TGTGCCAGCAGTTTACAGGGGAGGAACACTGAAGCTTTCTTT.

CDR3 sequence reads: CASSPGTIGGAGELFF. For the CDR3, the DNA is TGTGCCAGCAGCCCGGGGACTATCGGAGGGGCCGGGGAGCTGTTTTTT. The V and J genes are TRBV3-1 (or the pseudogene TRBV3-2) and TRBJ2-2, with 7 nucleotides matching TRBD2. Per germline, CDR1 LGHDT and CDR2 YNNKEL (reference sequence). This CDR3 contains 16 residues. The V segment lost 4 bases and the J segment 6 bases; nucleotides outside the gene matches: 11.

The gene calls are TRBV28 and TRBJ2-3; 14 positions agree with TRBD2. Trimming cost V 5 bases and J 5 bases; bases outside gene matches: 6. The CDR3 has 16 amino acids. The germline V gene has CDR1 MDHEN and CDR2 SYDVKM. The CDR3 DNA reads as TGTGCCAGCAGTCCGACTAGCGGGAGGGCCGTAGATACGCAGTATTTT. Encoded protein: CASSPTSGRAVDTQYF.

The rearrangement uses TRBV5-6 and TRBJ2-7; the match to TRBD2 covers 10 bases. Germline V gene sequence: CDR1 SGHDT, CDR2 YYEEEE. The V segment lost 4 bases and the J segment 4 bases; nucleotides outside the gene matches: 20. This CDR3 is 19 amino acids long. In DNA, the CDR3 is TGTGCCAGCAGCGCAGGGGGGGCCCAGCGGCTAGCGGGAGTTTACGAGCAGTACTTC. It specifies CASSAGGAQRLAGVYEQYF.

V gene TRBV30 combines with J gene TRBJ2-7; D is possibly TRBD1 (6 bases). V dropped 2 bases and J dropped 3 bases, with 14 bases sitting between them. This CDR3 comprises 14 residues. CDR1 GTSNPN and CDR2 SVGIG come from the germline V gene (reference sequence). In DNA, the CDR3 is TGTGCCTGGAGTCCGAAGGGACACTACTACGAGCAGTACTTC. Translated, it gives CAWSPKGHYYEQYF.

This clone has just a few counts. CDR3 protein: CASSLVRVNKETQYF. Written as DNA, the CDR3 is TGTGCCAGCAGCTTAGTCAGGGTAAACAAAGAGACCCAGTACTTC. The rearrangement joins TRBV7-2 to TRBJ2-5; D may be TRBD1 (5 bases). There are 15 residues in the CDR3. Germline values: CDR1 SGHTA, CDR2 FQGNSA. V lost 1 base and J lost 3, with 12 bases in between.

The chain employs TRBV9 and TRBJ2-3; 11 bases align to TRBD2. V lost 0 bases and J lost 6; bases outside the gene matches: 3. Looked up from germline, CDR1 is SGDLS and CDR2 is YYNGEE. This CDR3 is 15 amino acids long. DNA for the CDR3: TGTGCCAGCAGCGTAGTAGCGGGAGGGACTGATACGCAGTATTTT. Residues: CASSVVAGGTDTQYF.

V usage is TRBV7-2 and J usage is TRBJ2-3; D is perhaps TRBD1 (5 bases). The CDR3 runs to 14 residues. From germline, CDR1 is SGHTA and CDR2 FQGNSA. V lost 2 bases and J 5 bases, leaving 11 bases between the germline ends. CDR3: CASSLLGPGDTQYF. In nucleotides, the CDR3 is TGTGCCAGCAGCTTATTGGGGCCTGGAGATACGCAGTATTTT.

The chain joins TRBV7-2 to TRBJ2-3, with D uncertain. The CDR3 sequence is 13 residues long. CDR1 and CDR2 (germline): SGHTA, FQGNSA. V lost 5 bases to trimming and J lost 5 bases, with 11 bases between them. The CDR3 bases are TGTGCCAGCAGCCCTCCGCCGGGAGATACGCAGTATTTT. Translated, it gives CASSPPPGDTQYF.

The gene calls are TRBV28 and TRBJ2-7; possibly TRBD1 for D (8 bases). The germline V gene encodes CDR1 MDHEN and CDR2 SYDVKM. This CDR3 has 15 residues. V lost 6 bases, J lost 1 base, and 16 bases lay in between. The CDR3 DNA follows: TGTGCCAGCAGCCCCGGACAGGGAGGGTCCTACGAGCAGTACTTC. Amino acids: CASSPGQGGSYEQYF.

This chain uses TRBV24-1 with TRBJ2-7; TRBD2 might be the D (6 bases). Trimming left V 4 bases short and J 5 bases short, with 20 bases between. Germline V CDR1 and CDR2: KGHDR, SFDVKD. The CDR3 runs to 16 residues. The CDR3 DNA sequence: TGTGCCACCAGTGAGGGGGGTAGGGGCGTACTAGACGAGCAGTACTTC. This sequence encodes CATSEGGRGVLDEQYF.